This T cell receptor beta chain was obtained from a study of Ad26.COV2.S vaccination and SARS-CoV-2 variants. Across the whole study: As a participant in COV1001, the donor was in the Ad26.COV2.S trial arm. Ad26.COV2.S given intramuscularly, once or twice 56 days apart.

Germline-derived CDR1 and CDR2 are SGHRS and YFSETQ. V shed 5 bases and J shed 3 bases, with 14 bases lying between them. The CDR3 has 15 amino acids. Repertoires were generated with immunoSEQ multiplex PCR, while TCRdb's copy carries only in-frame clones and drops some. This sample has hundreds of thousands of clones; about 89% occur once, and the top ten carry about 1.5%. Treatment specified: roughly 19 received Ad26.COV2.S at low or high dose, single or two shots; several received placebo; per-sample allocation not given. The samples date from day 63 after the first vaccine or placebo injection. Boston hosted the donor, who was an adult aged 18-55 years.

V usage is TRBV5-1 and J usage is TRBJ1-4; D perhaps matches TRBD1 (6 bases). Sample: peripheral blood, taken in a trial of Ad26.COV2.S vaccine versus placebo. The origin of this receptor is a person between 18 and 60 years old who received the Ad26.COV2.S COVID-19 vaccine or a placebo. The CDR3 region has the DNA TGCGCCAGCAGATCACAGGGTCATCCTAATGAAAAACTGTTTTTT. Its protein product is CASRSQGHPNEKLFF. The entire variable domain, with the rest obtained from reference TRBV5-1 and TRBJ1-4, is as follows: KAGVTQTPRYLIKTRGQQVTLSCSPISGHRSVSWYQQTPGQGLQFLFEYFSETQRNKGNFPGRFSGRQFSNSRSEMNVSTLELGDSALYLCASRSQGHPNEKLFFGSGTQLSVL.